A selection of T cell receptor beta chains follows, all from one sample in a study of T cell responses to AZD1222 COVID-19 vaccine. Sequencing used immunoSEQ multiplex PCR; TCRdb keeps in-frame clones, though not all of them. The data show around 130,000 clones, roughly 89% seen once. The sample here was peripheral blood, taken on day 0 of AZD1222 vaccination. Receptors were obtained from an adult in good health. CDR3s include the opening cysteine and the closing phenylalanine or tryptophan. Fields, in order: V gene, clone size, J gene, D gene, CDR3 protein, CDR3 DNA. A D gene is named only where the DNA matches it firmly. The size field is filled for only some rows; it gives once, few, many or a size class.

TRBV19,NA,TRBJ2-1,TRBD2,CASSIRGLAGNNEQFF,TGTGCCAGTAGTATCCGGGGACTAGCGGGTAACAATGAGCAGTTCTTC
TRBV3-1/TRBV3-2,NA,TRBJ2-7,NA,CASSLGRSSYEQYF,TGTGCCAGCAGCTTGGGCCGTAGCTCCTACGAGCAGTACTTC
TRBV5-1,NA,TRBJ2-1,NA,CASSLAGGTPYNEQFF,TGCGCCAGCAGCTTGGCCGGAGGTACCCCCTACAATGAGCAGTTCTTC
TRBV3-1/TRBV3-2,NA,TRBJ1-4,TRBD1,CASSQKGQGGTNEKLFF,TGTGCCAGCAGCCAAAAAGGCCAGGGGGGGACTAATGAAAAACTGTTTTTT
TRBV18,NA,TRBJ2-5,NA,CASSRSGVQETQYF,TGTGCCAGCTCCCGAAGTGGGGTCCAAGAGACCCAGTACTTC
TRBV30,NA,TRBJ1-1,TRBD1,CAWSRGRNTEAFF,TGTGCCTGGAGCAGGGGGAGGAACACTGAAGCTTTCTTT
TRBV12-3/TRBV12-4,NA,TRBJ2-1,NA,CASSLSGDEQFF,TGTGCCAGCAGTTTATCTGGGGATGAGCAGTTCTTC
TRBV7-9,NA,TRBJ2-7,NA,CASSVRGGPSEEQYF,TGTGCCAGCAGCGTCAGGGGCGGACCCTCCGAGGAGCAGTACTTC
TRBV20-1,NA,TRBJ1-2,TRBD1,CSATRTGGYPF,TGCAGTGCTACCCGGACAGGCGGCTACCCCTTC
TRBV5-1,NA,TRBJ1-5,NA,CASRGGDSNQPQHF,TGCGCCAGCAGGGGCGGAGATAGCAATCAGCCCCAGCATTTT
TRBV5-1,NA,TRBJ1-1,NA,CASSPGPRLNAEAFF,TGCGCCAGCAGCCCCGGGCCCCGGTTAAACGCTGAAGCTTTCTTT
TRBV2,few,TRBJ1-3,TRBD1,CANLKAQGAGNTIYF,TGTGCCAACTTAAAAGCACAGGGGGCAGGAAACACCATATATTTT
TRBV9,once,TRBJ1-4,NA,CASSSGHLNEKLFF,TGTGCCAGCAGCTCGGGACATCTGAATGAAAAACTGTTTTTT
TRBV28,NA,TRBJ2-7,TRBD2,CASSSLAGFPYEQYF,TGTGCCAGCAGTTCGTTAGCGGGTTTCCCTTACGAGCAGTACTTC
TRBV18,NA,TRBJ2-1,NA,CASSPRGTYNEQFF,TGTGCCAGCTCACCACGTGGCACCTACAATGAGCAGTTCTTC
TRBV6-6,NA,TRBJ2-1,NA,CASSSPYSGGYNEQFF,TGTGCCAGCAGCTCCCCCTACAGCGGCGGTTACAATGAGCAGTTCTTC
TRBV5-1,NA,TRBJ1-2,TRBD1,CASSRTGEANYGYTF,TGCGCCAGCAGTCGTACAGGGGAAGCTAACTATGGCTACACCTTC
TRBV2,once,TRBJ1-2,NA,CASSEDQNGYTF,TGTGCCAGCAGTGAAGATCAGAATGGCTACACCTTC
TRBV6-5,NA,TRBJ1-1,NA,CASSFRQGEIEAFF,TGTGCCAGCAGCTTTCGGCAGGGAGAAATTGAAGCTTTCTTT
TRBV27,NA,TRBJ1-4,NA,CASSSSRNGQKLFF,TGTGCCAGCAGCTCTTCTCGCAACGGGCAAAAACTGTTTTTT
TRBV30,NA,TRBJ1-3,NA,CAWTPSSTGNTIYF,TGTGCCTGGACCCCTTCTTCGACTGGAAACACCATATATTTT
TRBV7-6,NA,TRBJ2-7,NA,CASSLAIGVASEQYF,TGTGCCAGCAGCTTAGCGATCGGGGTAGCTAGCGAGCAGTACTTC
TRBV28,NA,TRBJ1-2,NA,CASTKQAKWGYTF,TGTGCCAGCACGAAACAGGCCAAGTGGGGCTACACCTTC
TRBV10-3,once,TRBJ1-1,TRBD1,CAISERDRGLVTEAFF,TGTGCCATCAGTGAGCGGGACAGGGGTTTGGTCACTGAAGCTTTCTTT
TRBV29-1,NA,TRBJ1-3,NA,CSVLDHRSGNTIYF,TGCAGCGTTCTGGACCATCGCTCTGGAAACACCATATATTTT
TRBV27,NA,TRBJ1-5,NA,CASGRVDLGNQPQHF,TGTGCCAGCGGTAGGGTGGACTTGGGCAATCAGCCCCAGCATTTT